Listed below are T cell receptor beta chains from one sample, sequenced in a study of T cells after yellow fever vaccination. TCRdb called the 5' RACE reads again in MiXCR, with one record for every CDR3 protein. Of 150,000 to 200,000 distinct CDR3 sequences in the sample, roughly 9.6% were seen once. The specimen was CD8+ T cells sorted from PBMCs, collected 15 days after the yellow fever booster vaccination. Receptors originate from a young man who received the YFV17D yellow fever vaccine. Both conserved end residues are trimmed from each CDR3. Each record gives: J gene, V gene, CDR3 protein.

J: TRBJ2-5
V: TRBV15
CDR3: ATSAGSQETQY

J: TRBJ2-6
V: TRBV7-9
CDR3: ASSSRTFDPSGANVLT

J: TRBJ1-2
V: TRBV12-3/TRBV12-4
CDR3: ASTFGTNNYGYT

J: TRBJ2-6
V: TRBV4-3
CDR3: ASSQDIVSGANVLT

J: TRBJ2-1
V: TRBV6-6
CDR3: ASSYLSPGGPNNEQF

J: TRBJ2-5
V: TRBV5-1
CDR3: ASSASGAYEETQY

J: TRBJ1-4
V: TRBV6-5
CDR3: ASRPGTGEKLF

J: TRBJ1-1
V: TRBV4-1
CDR3: ASSSQGTNTEAF

J: TRBJ1-5
V: TRBV7-2
CDR3: ASSPDPSNQPQH

J: TRBJ2-1
V: TRBV9
CDR3: ASSVVGNNEQF

J: TRBJ1-2
V: TRBV7-6
CDR3: ASTPDTGYGYT

J: TRBJ2-3
V: TRBV3-2
CDR3: ASSERGVGTDTQY

J: TRBJ2-5
V: TRBV12-5
CDR3: ASGLWGGRETQY

J: TRBJ2-3
V: TRBV13
CDR3: ASSLGLAGGTDTQY

J: TRBJ2-7
V: TRBV11-2
CDR3: ASSLGTGGAEQY

J: TRBJ1-6
V: TRBV19
CDR3: ASSVDSYNSPLH

J: TRBJ2-1
V: TRBV6-2/TRBV6-3
CDR3: ASSHPGGGIGDEQF